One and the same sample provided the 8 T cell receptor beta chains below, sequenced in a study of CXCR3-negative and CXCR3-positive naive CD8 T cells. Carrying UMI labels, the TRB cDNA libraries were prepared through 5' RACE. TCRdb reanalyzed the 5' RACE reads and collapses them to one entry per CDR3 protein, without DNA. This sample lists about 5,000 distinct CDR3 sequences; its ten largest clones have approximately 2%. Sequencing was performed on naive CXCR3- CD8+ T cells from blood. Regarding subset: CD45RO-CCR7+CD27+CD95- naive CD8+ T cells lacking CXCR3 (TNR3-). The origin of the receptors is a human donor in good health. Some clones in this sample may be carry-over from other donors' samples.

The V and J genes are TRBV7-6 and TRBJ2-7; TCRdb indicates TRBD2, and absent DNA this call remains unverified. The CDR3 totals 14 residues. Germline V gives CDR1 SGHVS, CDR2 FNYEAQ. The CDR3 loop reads CATTIGLAGFEQYF.

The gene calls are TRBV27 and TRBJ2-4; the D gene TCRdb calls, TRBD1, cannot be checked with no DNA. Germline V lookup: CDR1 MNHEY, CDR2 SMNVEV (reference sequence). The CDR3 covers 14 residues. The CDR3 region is CASSYGGAKNIQYF.

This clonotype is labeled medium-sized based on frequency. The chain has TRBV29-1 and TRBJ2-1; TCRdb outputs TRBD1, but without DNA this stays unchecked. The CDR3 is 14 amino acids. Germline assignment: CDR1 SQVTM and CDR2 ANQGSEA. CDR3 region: CSGLGQASYNEQFF.

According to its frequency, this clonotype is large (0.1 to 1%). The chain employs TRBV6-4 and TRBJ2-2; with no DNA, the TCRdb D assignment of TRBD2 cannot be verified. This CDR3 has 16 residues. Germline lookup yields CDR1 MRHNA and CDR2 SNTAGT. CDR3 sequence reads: CASSPGLADNTGELFF.

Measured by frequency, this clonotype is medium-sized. This chain's CDR3 is CATSRDAAGHNTEAFF. The gene calls are TRBV15 and TRBJ1-1; absent DNA, TCRdb's TRBD1 call cannot be checked. The CDR3 contains 16 residues. Germline CDR1 and CDR2: LNHNV and YYDKDF (reference sequence).

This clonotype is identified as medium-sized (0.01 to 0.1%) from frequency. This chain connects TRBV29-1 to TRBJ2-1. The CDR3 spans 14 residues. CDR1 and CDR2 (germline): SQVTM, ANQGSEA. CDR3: CSVVGGSSYNEQFF.

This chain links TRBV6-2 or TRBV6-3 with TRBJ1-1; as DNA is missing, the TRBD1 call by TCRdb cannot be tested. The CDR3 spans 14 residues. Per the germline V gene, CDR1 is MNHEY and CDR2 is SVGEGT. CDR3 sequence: CASSSIPTGSEAFF.

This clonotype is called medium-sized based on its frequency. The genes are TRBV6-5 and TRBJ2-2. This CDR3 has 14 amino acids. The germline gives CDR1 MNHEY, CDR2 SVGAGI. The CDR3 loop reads CASSYYTETGELFF.